This T cell receptor (beta chain) is drawn from a study of blood T cells in healthy people across ages (dated by TCRdb to about 2015). With regard to the full study: In model experiments, template switching captured roughly one uniquely barcoded TCR beta cDNA molecule for every two T cells. Four age groups were formed from the donors: young (average 16 years), middle-aged (approximately 40), aged (around 68) and long-lived (approximately 78). To avoid experimental bias, donors of different ages were randomly spread across the sequencing lanes. Using deep sequencing normalized with unique cDNA molecular identifiers, the study measured how TCR beta repertoire diversity changes with age. Two additional independent replicas of 1 million unique cDNA reads from the same blood draw were analyzed for two donors (one aged 18 to 30 and one aged 80 or older).

Results the study describes overall, beyond this receptor: Bulk unsorted PBMC profiling prevented conclusive comparison of naive and antigen-experienced compartments. Compared with the aged group, the long-lived group had more naive CD4+ T cells, fewer expanded clones and increased TCR diversity, suggesting age selection. As age increased, observed TCR beta diversity per million T cells dropped in a roughly linear way, and a significant reduction was already evident by age 40. Total diversity estimates from one million sequenced T cells were considered lower bounds and underestimates. A strong correlation was found between observed TCR beta diversity and the percentage of naive T cells measured by flow cytometry. Because the CMV infection status of the donors was unknown, age-related changes in expanded clonotypes may potentially have been confounded.

This clonotype was detected a few times. What this receptor recognizes is not known. No base qualities exist here, and no much larger clone lies one base off it. CDR1 and CDR2 are read off the germline V gene as MNHEY and SVGAGI. V and J lose 5 bases and 4 bases, and a span of 5 bases separates them. From its cysteine to its phenylalanine, the CDR3 spans 11 amino acids. Only CDR3 DNA remains: 33 bases, in frame from the first base. Donors were approximately 42 systemically healthy Caucasian individuals from Russia aged roughly 6 to 100 years. Each donor gave around 9 milliliters of peripheral blood, collected into EDTA-treated Vacutainer tubes. PBMCs were isolated by Ficoll-Paque density-gradient centrifugation, with at least 7 million obtained per sample. Trizol reagent was used to extract total RNA from PBMCs, with at least 6 micrograms per sample. For every donor, an aliquot of PBMCs went through flow cytometry to measure the percentages of naive CD45RAhigh/CD27high T cells.

The method behind the library was 5' RACE. The data were produced on an Illumina HiSeq 2500. The second PCR ran for roughly 6 to 11 cycles and used a J-beta primer mix along with a sample-barcoded 5' primer. Each TCR beta cDNA molecule received a unique molecular identifier from a template-switch 5' adaptor carrying 12 random nucleotides. Each sample yielded at least 3 million CDR3-containing paired-end reads. First-strand cDNA synthesis was performed from all RNA using the Mint cDNA synthesis kit, with priming by a TRBC-specific oligonucleotide. Following uracil-DNA glycosylase treatment, a first 18-cycle PCR with universal primers M1SS and BC2_uni_R was performed on all cDNA. The paper's processing steps were these. Normalization of each sample was performed by random selection of 1 million high-quality reads, each carrying a distinct molecular identifier. Instead of being binned into consensus sequences, reads that shared molecular identifiers were thrown out. MiTCR, with a Q25 quality threshold and the strictest error-elimination algorithm, was used for CDR3 identification, clonotype clustering and error correction. A nonparametric unseen species model using Euler transformation provided a lower-bound estimate of total TCR beta diversity. Using fastp trimming at Q25 and MiXCR clonotype assembly, TCRdb reanalyzed the public sequencing data and kept in-frame beta chains. Rows are unified per CDR3 protein, each entry keeping the most common DNA and genes. TCRdb's processing, not the authors', yielded these V and J calls. This sample comprises roughly 720,000 distinct CDR3 sequences, roughly 53% of them detected only once. Clones ranked in the top ten supply around 40% of the sample.

The sequence was collected from a man of 80 years or more in good health. Source material: blood. The chain links TRBV6-5 with TRBJ1-1; TRBD1 is possibly the D segment (5 matching bases). The nucleotides are TGTGCCAGCAGTGGGGGCACTGAAGCTTTCTTT. Translated, it gives CASSGGTEAFF.